One sample yielded the 5 T cell receptor beta chains listed below, sequenced in a study of T cell responses to AZD1222 COVID-19 vaccine. The table came from immunoSEQ multiplex PCR; TCRdb's copy has only in-frame clones and leaves some out. This table has 130,000 to 150,000 clones, about 93% appearing once. This specimen was peripheral blood, taken on day 0 of AZD1222 vaccination. All receptors come from an adult in good health.

The CDR3 DNA reads as TGTGCCAGTAGTATAGTCGGGACAGACTATGGCTACACCTTC. Translated: CASSIVGTDYGYTF. V usage is TRBV19 and J usage is TRBJ1-2; TRBD1 aligns across 7 bases. The germline CDR1 and CDR2 sequences are LNHDA and SQIVND (reference sequence). The CDR3 runs 14 residues. Unmatched junction bases numbered 2, after V lost 1 base and J lost 3 bases.

The chain couples TRBV6-6 to TRBJ1-1; TRBD1 agrees at 9 bases. The trim removed 2 bases at V and 13 bases at J, leaving 14 bases unmatched. CDR1 and CDR2 (germline): MNHNY, SVGAGI (reference sequence). This CDR3 has 15 amino acids. The CDR3 reads CASSYGDRTGDIDFF. The DNA for the CDR3 is TGTGCCAGCAGTTACGGGGATAGGACAGGGGATATCGATTTCTTT.

This clone was seen a few times. The CDR3 DNA sequence: TGTGCCAGCAGCTTAGAACCGGGCTACAATGAGCAGTTCTTC. Translated, it gives CASSLEPGYNEQFF. V and J are TRBV7-9 and TRBJ2-1; D is ambiguous. This CDR3 region has 14 residues. Trimming cost V 1 base and J 3 bases, with 7 bases left between them. The V gene's germline CDR1 is SEHNR and CDR2 FQNEAQ (reference sequence).

The chain links TRBV5-4 to TRBJ2-2; tentatively, D is TRBD1 or TRBD2 (5 bases each). The ends were cut back, 6 bases at V and 6 bases at J, with 21 bases in the middle. The CDR3 runs to 16 residues. CDR1 is SGHNT, CDR2 YYREEE, per germline (reference sequence). CDR3 amino acids: CASTSRGPGSAGELFF. DNA for the CDR3: TGTGCCAGCACCTCCCGGGGTCCAGGGAGCGCCGGGGAGCTGTTTTTT.

The J gene is TRBJ2-5, the V gene TRBV7-6, with TRBD2 matching over 8 bases. CDR1 is SGHVS and CDR2 is FNYEAQ in the germline V gene. CDR3 length equals 12 residues. The CDR3 here is CYVRGGRETQYF. CDR3 DNA: TGTTACGTACGGGGGGGCCGTGAGACCCAGTACTTC.